This is a list of T cell receptor beta chains from one sample in a study of blood T cells in healthy people across ages. TCRdb analysed the 5' RACE reads with MiXCR anew, one entry per CDR3 protein. Of roughly 1.4 million distinct CDR3 sequences in the sample, roughly 60% were seen once. The sample consisted of blood. These receptors all stem from a man aged 18 to 30 in good health. Both conserved end residues are part of each CDR3. The D gene is left open where the match is weak. Clone size is not always given. Where it is, it says once, few, many or a class for expanded clones.

TRBV4-1	-	once	TRBJ2-7	CASSHPVRGVDEQYF	TGCGCCAGCAGCCATCCTGTGCGAGGCGTCGACGAGCAGTACTTC
TRBV27	-	-	TRBJ1-1	CASRPGDGEAFF	TGTGCCAGCAGACCCGGGGACGGTGAAGCTTTCTTT
TRBV28	-	-	TRBJ2-3	CASSLVRELADTQYF	TGTGCCAGCAGTTTGGTCAGGGAACTCGCAGATACGCAGTATTTT
TRBV20-1	-	-	TRBJ1-5	CSATRAQPQHF	TGCAGTGCTACCAGGGCTCAGCCCCAGCATTTT
TRBV11-2	-	few	TRBJ1-4	CASSFMGHSNEKLFF	TGTGCCAGCAGCTTTATGGGACATTCTAATGAAAAACTGTTTTTT
TRBV5-1	-	once	TRBJ1-4	CASSSGTQYEKLFF	TGCGCCAGCAGCTCCGGGACGCAGTATGAAAAACTGTTTTTT
TRBV29-1	-	few	TRBJ2-7	CSVQTATYEQYF	TGCAGCGTGCAGACGGCAACCTACGAGCAGTACTTC
TRBV28	-	few	TRBJ2-5	CASSYFARREQDGTQYF	TGTGCCAGCAGTTACTTTGCCCGGAGAGAACAAGATGGGACCCAGTACTTC
TRBV9	-	-	TRBJ2-7	CASSPDSNPLYEQYF	TGTGCCAGCAGCCCCGACTCAAACCCTCTCTACGAGCAGTACTTC
TRBV4-3	-	-	TRBJ2-7	CASSQDYQGEQYF	TGCGCCAGCAGCCAAGACTACCAGGGGGAGCAGTACTTC
TRBV4-2	-	once	TRBJ1-5	CASSQEVFSNQPQHF	TGTGCCAGCAGCCAAGAAGTTTTTAGCAATCAGCCCCAGCATTTT
TRBV29-1	-	-	TRBJ2-2	CSVEMNTGELFF	TGCAGCGTCGAGATGAACACCGGGGAGCTGTTTTTT
TRBV4-3	-	-	TRBJ2-1	CASSRVTDNEQFF	TGCGCCAGCAGCCGAGTGACGGACAATGAGCAGTTCTTC
TRBV27	-	-	TRBJ1-4	CASSPLSGQINEKLFF	TGTGCCAGCAGTCCCCTCAGTGGACAGATTAATGAAAAACTGTTTTTT
TRBV2	-	-	TRBJ2-7	CPSSEADYEQYF	TGTCCCAGCAGTGAGGCGGATTACGAGCAGTACTTC
TRBV5-4	TRBD1	-	TRBJ2-5	CASSLVDRGLPETQYF	TGTGCCAGCAGCTTGGTGGACAGGGGCCTTCCGGAGACCCAGTACTTC
TRBV29-1	TRBD1	once	TRBJ2-5	CSGIGQGDVLTQYF	TGCAGCGGGATAGGACAGGGTGACGTGTTGACCCAGTACTTC
TRBV7-8	-	once	TRBJ2-5	CASSLGASEETQYF	TGTGCCAGCAGCTTAGGGGCTAGCGAAGAGACCCAGTACTTC
TRBV3-1	-	-	TRBJ2-7	CASSQFAGGSYEQYF	TGTGCCAGCAGTCAATTCGCCGGCGGGTCCTACGAGCAGTACTTC
TRBV7-9	-	-	TRBJ2-7	CASSSPVPTGYNEQYF	TGTGCCAGCAGCTCCCCGGTTCCAACTGGATACAATGAGCAGTACTTC
TRBV15	-	-	TRBJ2-3	CATSTVGNPRGTDTQYF	TGTGCCACCAGCACCGTAGGGAACCCGAGGGGCACAGATACGCAGTATTTT
TRBV12-3/TRBV12-4	TRBD2	-	TRBJ2-7	CASSLSPSGATYEQYF	TGTGCCAGCAGTTTGTCGCCTAGCGGGGCCACCTACGAGCAGTACTTC
TRBV12-3/TRBV12-4	-	-	TRBJ1-6	CASSMTGAYNSPLHF	TGTGCCAGCAGTATGACAGGTGCCTATAATTCACCCCTCCACTTT
TRBV10-3	-	-	TRBJ1-1	CALRAGVNTEAFF	TGTGCCCTCAGGGCAGGGGTGAACACTGAAGCTTTCTTT
TRBV7-2	-	-	TRBJ2-1	CASSSTPGGKYEQFF	TGTGCCAGCAGCTCGACCCCAGGGGGGAAGTATGAGCAGTTCTTC
TRBV7-2	-	-	TRBJ1-2	CASSYKWSEGYTF	TGTGCCAGCAGCTACAAGTGGTCGGAGGGCTACACCTTC
TRBV7-2	-	-	TRBJ1-2	CASSLGRQGDGYTF	TGTGCCAGCAGCTTAGGTCGTCAGGGCGACGGCTACACCTTC
TRBV25-1	-	few	TRBJ2-3	CASSPTSNTDTQYF	TGTGCCAGCAGCCCAACATCGAACACAGATACGCAGTATTTT
TRBV25-1	-	once	TRBJ1-2	CASTKAGEWYGYTF	TGTGCCAGCACAAAGGCGGGGGAATGGTATGGCTACACCTTC
TRBV4-1	-	-	TRBJ2-7	CASSQEGPGGSYEQYF	TGCGCCAGCAGCCAAGAAGGGCCAGGCGGCTCCTACGAGCAGTACTTC
TRBV6-5	-	few	TRBJ2-3	CASSYVAGTASTDTQYF	TGTGCCAGCAGTTACGTCGCCGGGACGGCTAGCACAGATACGCAGTATTTT
TRBV7-8	TRBD2	-	TRBJ2-1	CASSLSSSGGFYNEQFF	TGTGCCAGCAGCTTATCCTCTAGCGGGGGTTTCTACAATGAGCAGTTCTTC
TRBV20-1	TRBD1	-	TRBJ2-1	CSAPVDGGTGSYEQFF	TGCAGTGCTCCCGTCGATGGGGGGACAGGGAGTTATGAGCAGTTCTTC
TRBV5-6	-	few	TRBJ1-2	CASSLVTFTGYGYTF	TGTGCCAGCAGCTTGGTGACCTTTACGGGCTATGGCTACACCTTC
TRBV3-1	-	once	TRBJ2-4	CASSQDLTRNIQYF	TGTGCCAGCAGCCAAGATCTAACGAGGAACATTCAGTACTTC
TRBV5-5	-	-	TRBJ2-4	CASSSWEAKNIQYF	TGTGCCAGCAGCTCCTGGGAAGCCAAAAACATTCAGTACTTC
TRBV7-6	TRBD2	-	TRBJ2-4	CASSLAHLRAGESGDIQYF	TGTGCCAGCAGCTTAGCCCACCTGAGGGCGGGAGAAAGCGGGGACATTCAGTACTTC
TRBV6-5	-	-	TRBJ2-7	CASSRQVTYEQYF	TGTGCCAGCAGTCGACAGGTGACCTACGAGCAGTACTTC
TRBV4-1	-	-	TRBJ1-5	CASSHPGSSQPQHF	TGCGCCAGCAGCCACCCAGGGTCGAGTCAGCCCCAGCATTTT
TRBV20-1	-	-	TRBJ2-3	CSAKNPRGRTDTQYF	TGCAGTGCCAAGAATCCCCGGGGTCGCACAGATACGCAGTATTTT
TRBV6-5	-	-	TRBJ2-7	CASSPGAPFSYEQYF	TGTGCCAGCAGTCCCGGGGCGCCATTCTCCTACGAGCAGTACTTC
TRBV4-1	-	few	TRBJ1-2	CASTLDRSYGYTF	TGCGCCAGCACCCTAGACAGGTCCTATGGCTACACCTTC
TRBV20-1	TRBD1	-	TRBJ2-7	CSARDGDRISYEQYF	TGCAGTGCTAGAGATGGGGACAGAATCTCCTACGAGCAGTACTTC
TRBV7-9	-	-	TRBJ1-2	CASSFSRGSGDYGYTF	TGTGCCAGCAGCTTTTCAAGGGGCTCAGGGGACTATGGCTACACCTTC
TRBV2	-	-	TRBJ2-7	CASSETGSSYEQYF	TGTGCCAGCAGTGAAACGGGTAGTTCCTACGAGCAGTACTTC